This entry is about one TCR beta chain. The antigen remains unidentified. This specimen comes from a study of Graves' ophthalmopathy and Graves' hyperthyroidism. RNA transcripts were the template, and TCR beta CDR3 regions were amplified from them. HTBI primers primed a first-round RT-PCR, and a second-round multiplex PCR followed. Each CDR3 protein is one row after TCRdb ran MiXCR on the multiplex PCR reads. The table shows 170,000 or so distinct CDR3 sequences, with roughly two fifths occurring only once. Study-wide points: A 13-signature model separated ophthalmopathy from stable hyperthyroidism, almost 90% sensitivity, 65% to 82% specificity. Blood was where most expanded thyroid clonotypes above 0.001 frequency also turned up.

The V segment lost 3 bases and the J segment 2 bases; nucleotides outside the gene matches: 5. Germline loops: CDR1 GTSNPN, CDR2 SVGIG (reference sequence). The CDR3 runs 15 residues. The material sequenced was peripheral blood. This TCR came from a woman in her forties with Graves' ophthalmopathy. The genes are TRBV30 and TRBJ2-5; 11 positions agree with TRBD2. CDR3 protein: CAWRPGTSGQETQYF. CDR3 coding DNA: TGTGCCTGGAGACCGGGGACTAGCGGACAAGAGACCCAGTACTTC.